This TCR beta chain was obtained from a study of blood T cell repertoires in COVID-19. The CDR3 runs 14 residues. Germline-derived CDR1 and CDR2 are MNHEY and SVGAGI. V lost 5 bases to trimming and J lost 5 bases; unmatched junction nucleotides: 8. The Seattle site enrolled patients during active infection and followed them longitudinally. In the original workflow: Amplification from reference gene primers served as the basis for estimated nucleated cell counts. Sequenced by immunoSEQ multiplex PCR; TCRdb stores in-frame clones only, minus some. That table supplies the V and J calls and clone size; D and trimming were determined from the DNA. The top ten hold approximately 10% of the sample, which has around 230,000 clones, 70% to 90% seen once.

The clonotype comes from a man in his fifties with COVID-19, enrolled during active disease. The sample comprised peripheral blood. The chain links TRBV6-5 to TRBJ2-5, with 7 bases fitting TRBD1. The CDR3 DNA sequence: TGTGCCAGCAGTATCACAGGGGTTTGGGAGACCCAGTACTTC. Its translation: CASSITGVWETQYF.